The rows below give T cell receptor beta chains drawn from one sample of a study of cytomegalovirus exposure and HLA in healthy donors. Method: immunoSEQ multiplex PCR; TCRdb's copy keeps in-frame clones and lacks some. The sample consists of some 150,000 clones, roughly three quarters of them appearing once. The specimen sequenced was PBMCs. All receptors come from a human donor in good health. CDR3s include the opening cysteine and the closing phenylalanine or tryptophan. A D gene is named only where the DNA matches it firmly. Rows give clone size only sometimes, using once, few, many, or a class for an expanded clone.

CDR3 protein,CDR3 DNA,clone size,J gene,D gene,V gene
CASTQPGLPYEQYF,TGTGCCAGCACCCAACCGGGACTACCTTACGAGCAGTACTTC,-,TRBJ2-7,TRBD2,TRBV6-5
CASSQEGHGVANEQFF,TGTGCCAGCAGCCAAGAGGGACACGGAGTAGCCAATGAGCAGTTCTTC,-,TRBJ2-1,-,TRBV4-2
CASSPGTGGNEQFF,TGTGCCAGCAGCCCCGGGACAGGGGGAAATGAGCAGTTCTTC,-,TRBJ2-1,TRBD1,TRBV4-2
CASSAGTGGFQPQHF,TGTGCCAGCAGTGCCGGGACAGGGGGCTTTCAGCCCCAGCATTTT,-,TRBJ1-5,TRBD1,TRBV27
CASSLSQGFGYTF,TGTGCCAGCAGCTTATCCCAGGGTTTTGGCTACACCTTC,-,TRBJ1-2,-,TRBV7-6
CASSPPDHGLAGGRAQYF,TGTGCCAGCAGCCCCCCCGACCACGGACTAGCGGGGGGGAGGGCGCAGTATTTT,-,TRBJ2-3,TRBD2,TRBV13
CASSQTSGTPWGDEQFF,TGCGCCAGCAGCCAGACTAGCGGGACCCCCTGGGGGGATGAGCAGTTCTTC,-,TRBJ2-1,TRBD2,TRBV4-3
CASSFGSNTGELFF,TGCGCCAGCAGCTTCGGGTCCAACACCGGGGAGCTGTTTTTT,-,TRBJ2-2,-,TRBV5-1
CSAGRGFEQFF,TGCAGTGCAGGGAGGGGGTTTGAGCAGTTCTTC,once,TRBJ2-1,-,TRBV20-1
CASSGIGTPNTEAFF,TGTGCCAGCAGTGGTATCGGGACACCGAACACTGAAGCTTTCTTT,-,TRBJ1-1,-,TRBV25-1
CASSPHAASGQGGNTIYF,TGTGCCAGCAGCCCCCATGCCGCATCGGGACAGGGTGGAAACACCATATATTTT,few,TRBJ1-3,TRBD1,TRBV4-2
CAWGTSFGYNEQFF,TGTGCCTGGGGGACTAGCTTCGGCTACAATGAGCAGTTCTTC,once,TRBJ2-1,TRBD2,TRBV30
CSHIQNTEAFF,TGCAGTCATATACAGAACACTGAAGCTTTCTTT,few,TRBJ1-1,-,TRBV20-1
CASTTTPGTPYTEAFF,TGTGCCAGCACCACCACCCCCGGGACACCATACACTGAAGCTTTCTTT,few,TRBJ1-1,-,TRBV27
CAWSVLRGADGYTF,TGTGCCTGGAGTGTACTCCGGGGTGCGGATGGCTACACCTTC,-,TRBJ1-2,-,TRBV30
CASSLEGLADNEQFF,TGTGCCAGCAGCTTAGAGGGACTAGCGGACAATGAGCAGTTCTTC,-,TRBJ2-1,TRBD2,TRBV7-3
CASKGGSYNEQFF,TGTGCCAGCAAGGGGGGGTCCTACAATGAGCAGTTCTTC,-,TRBJ2-1,-,TRBV6-4
CASSKKLAGGPREGNEQFF,TGTGCCAGTAGTAAAAAGCTAGCGGGGGGCCCTCGGGAGGGCAATGAGCAGTTCTTC,-,TRBJ2-1,TRBD2,TRBV19
CASSLGGGYEQYF,TGTGCCAGCAGCTTAGGCGGGGGGTACGAGCAGTACTTC,-,TRBJ2-7,TRBD2,TRBV7-2
CASSPISKDTQYF,TGTGCCAGCAGCCCAATTTCTAAGGATACGCAGTATTTT,-,TRBJ2-3,-,TRBV14
CASRPTTKTGTSTEAFF,TGTGCCAGCCGTCCGACCACCAAGACAGGGACGAGCACTGAAGCTTTCTTT,-,TRBJ1-1,TRBD1,TRBV7-9
CASSIPQGFISEAFF,TGTGCCAGTAGTATCCCACAGGGTTTTATCTCTGAAGCTTTCTTT,-,TRBJ1-1,-,TRBV19